The next 29 T cell receptor beta chains were all read from a single sample in a study of shared clonotypes between healthy human individuals. Method: immunoSEQ multiplex PCR; TCRdb's copy keeps in-frame clones and lacks some. The sample has about 640,000 clones, approximately 79% seen once. Source material: memory CD4+ T cells sorted from blood. Regarding subset: CD45RA-negative fraction. These TCRs come from a woman in her thirties in good health.

Regarding this clone: One junction end disagrees with the germline gene, perhaps due to a read error. The chain combines TRBV19 with TRBJ1-4; 7 bases are a match to TRBD1. CDR1 is LNHDA and CDR2 is SQIVND in the germline V gene (reference sequence). The CDR3 runs 15 residues. The CDR3 DNA reads TGTGCCAGCAGTAGGGACAGTTCAACTAATGAAAAACTGTTTTTT. Translated: CASSRDSSTNEKLFF.

This clone was picked up a small number of times. The chain joins TRBV28 to TRBJ2-7, with a tentative D call TRBD2 (7 bases). There are 13 residues in the CDR3. The germline gives CDR1 MDHEN, CDR2 SYDVKM. Between the trimmed V and J ends, which lost 6 bases and 3 bases, there was a span of 12 bases. In nucleotides, the CDR3 is TGTGCCAGCAGGAGGGGGGGAGTCTACGAGCAGTACTTC. Amino acids: CASRRGGVYEQYF.

This chain links TRBV11-2 with TRBJ2-1, with a possible D match to TRBD1 (6 bases). The CDR3 has 12 amino acids. Between the trimmed V and J ends, which lost 0 bases and 16 bases, there was a span of 13 bases. Per the germline V gene, CDR1 is SGHAT and CDR2 is FQNNGV. The CDR3 loop is CASSLEAQGQFF. As DNA, the CDR3 is TGTGCCAGCAGCTTAGAGGCGCAGGGACAATTCTTC.

This chain links TRBV4-1 with TRBJ1-1; D uncertain. The V gene's germline CDR1 is MGHRA and CDR2 YSYEKL. CDR3 length: 12 residues. Trimming removed 3 bases from V and 5 bases from J, with 7 bases in between. The chain's CDR3 is CASSQEKTEAFF. The CDR3 bases are TGCGCCAGCAGCCAGGAGAAAACTGAAGCTTTCTTT.

V usage is TRBV28 and J usage is TRBJ1-2, with unresolved D. Looked up from germline, CDR1 is MDHEN and CDR2 is SYDVKM. The CDR3 totals 12 residues. V lost 4 bases and J lost 5, with 8 bases in between. In DNA form, the CDR3 reads TGTGCCAGCAGTTCTACCATGTATGGCTACACCTTC. Its translation: CASSSTMYGYTF.

The CDR3 is CASSPSEGAGEQYF. DNA of the CDR3: TGTGCCAGCAGCCCTTCCGAGGGAGCGGGCGAGCAGTACTTC. The chain couples TRBV9 to TRBJ2-7; a weak D match, TRBD2 (6 bases). V lost 4 bases to trimming and J lost 6 bases, with 17 bases between them. The V gene's germline CDR1 is SGDLS and CDR2 YYNGEE. CDR3 size: 14 residues.

CDR3: CAISSTSGSRYPAGELFF. CDR3 sequence (DNA): TGTGCCATCAGTTCCACTAGCGGGAGCCGGTATCCGGCCGGGGAGCTGTTTTTT. This rearrangement joins TRBV10-3 to TRBJ2-2, with 11 bases fitting TRBD2. V dropped 5 bases and J dropped 6; count of bases not matched to a gene: 14. Germline V gene sequence: CDR1 ENHRY, CDR2 SYGVKD. This CDR3 spans 18 amino acids.

The chain employs TRBV19 and TRBJ2-1, with D perhaps TRBD2 (6 bases). Germline V gene data show CDR1 as LNHDA and CDR2 as SQIVND (reference sequence). CDR3 size: 18 residues. Trimming left V 7 bases short and J 0 bases short, with 22 bases between. The CDR3 here is CASTTRGDSRVSYNEQFF. The CDR3 DNA reads TGTGCCAGTACGACTAGAGGTGATAGTAGGGTCTCCTACAATGAGCAGTTCTTC.

This clone was observed a handful of times. The chain joins TRBV30 to TRBJ1-1; 9 positions match TRBD1. The germline gives CDR1 GTSNPN, CDR2 SVGIG (reference sequence). The length of the CDR3 is 14 residues. J gave up 1 base and V 3 bases, and 3 bases lay outside the gene matches. CDR3 nucleotides: TGTGCCTGGAGCGGGGGACAGGGGAACACTGAAGCTTTCTTT. It yields the protein CAWSGGQGNTEAFF.

This clone was seen only once. The chain combines TRBV6-6 with TRBJ2-3, with a weak D call TRBD2 (5 bases). The CDR3 is made up of 15 amino acids. The V and J ends lost 4 bases and 2 bases respectively, with 13 bases between them. CDR1 and CDR2 (germline): MNHNY, SVGAGI (reference sequence). The CDR3 bases are TGTGCCAGCAGTTCTCTAGCAATGGCCACAGATACGCAGTATTTT. Translated, it gives CASSSLAMATDTQYF.

V usage is TRBV5-1 and J usage is TRBJ1-2, with D possibly being TRBD1 (5 bases). Germline assignment: CDR1 SGHRS and CDR2 YFSETQ. The CDR3 runs to 15 residues. Trimming removed 4 bases from V and 8 bases from J, with 21 bases in between. The CDR3 sequence is CASSQLGAGSNGYTF. CDR3 bases: TGCGCCAGCAGCCAACTTGGGGCAGGGTCGAACGGCTACACCTTC.

The rearrangement uses TRBV18 and TRBJ2-3; D unclear. Trimming removed 0 bases from V and 0 bases from J, with 10 bases in between. The CDR3 has 16 amino acids. Germline assignment: CDR1 KGHSH and CDR2 LQKENI. The CDR3 DNA follows: TGTGCCAGCTCACCACCGATTGCCACTAGCACAGATACGCAGTATTTT. It codes for CASSPPIATSTDTQYF.

The chain carries TRBV18 and TRBJ2-4; D not resolved. V dropped 3 bases and J dropped 0 bases, with 15 bases sitting between them. This CDR3 contains 17 residues. Germline values: CDR1 KGHSH, CDR2 LQKENI. The CDR3 sequence: CASSPGAGRLAKNIQYF. CDR3 coding DNA: TGTGCCAGCTCACCTGGCGCCGGACGACTAGCCAAAAACATTCAGTACTTC.

The chain recombines TRBV7-6 with TRBJ2-1; 7 bases map to TRBD1. The germline V gene has CDR1 SGHVS and CDR2 FNYEAQ. Trimming cost V 1 base and J 10 bases; bases outside gene matches: 10. The CDR3 spans 15 residues. CDR3 DNA sequence: TGTGCCAGCAGCTTAGAAGGACAGGCAGTCGGCGAGCAGTTCTTC. This encodes CASSLEGQAVGEQFF.

This clone was seen only a few times. The V and J genes are TRBV28 and TRBJ1-1; D remains ambiguous. Between the trimmed V and J ends, which lost 6 bases and 8 bases, there was a span of 10 bases. This CDR3 is built from 11 residues. Germline V lookup: CDR1 MDHEN, CDR2 SYDVKM. The DNA of the CDR3 is TGTGCCAGCAGCTATCTCAACGAAGCTTTCTTT. It codes for CASSYLNEAFF.

The chain uses TRBV5-1 and TRBJ2-2, with 8 bases identical to TRBD1. The V segment lost 2 bases and the J segment 3 bases; nucleotides outside the gene matches: 6. This CDR3 comprises 16 residues. Germline values: CDR1 SGHRS, CDR2 YFSETQ. CDR3 residues: CASSFQGASDTGELFF. The CDR3 DNA reads as TGCGCCAGCAGCTTTCAGGGGGCTTCGGACACCGGGGAGCTGTTTTTT.

In its sample, this clone was seen once. The rearrangement links TRBV27 to TRBJ1-2, with D possibly TRBD1 on 5 matching bases. V was clipped by 4 bases and J by 4 bases, with 22 bases between them. Looked up from germline, CDR1 is MNHEY and CDR2 is SMNVEV (reference sequence). The CDR3 length is 17 residues. This CDR3 reads CASSSWGTAEGSYGYTF. CDR3 coding DNA: TGTGCCAGCAGTTCGTGGGGGACGGCCGAAGGGTCCTATGGCTACACCTTC.

The chain combines TRBV19 with TRBJ1-4, with 7 positions matching TRBD1. The CDR3 consists of 17 residues. The germline V gene has CDR1 LNHDA and CDR2 SQIVND (reference sequence). V trimming: 4 bases; J trimming: 0 bases; junction bases outside the gene matches: 8. This CDR3 reads CASSTRGGSATNEKLFF. CDR3 bases: TGTGCCAGTAGTACCAGGGGGGGATCGGCAACTAATGAAAAACTGTTTTTT.

The CDR3 bases are TGTGCCAGCTCACCACGGGGCCTAGCCAAAAACATTCAGTACTTC. Its translation is CASSPRGLAKNIQYF. This chain links TRBV18 with TRBJ2-4; D perhaps matches TRBD1 (5 bases). CDR1 and CDR2 (germline): KGHSH, LQKENI. Trimming took off 1 base at V and 0 bases at J, with 7 bases between the two ends. This CDR3 has 15 amino acids.

This rearrangement joins TRBV2 to TRBJ1-5; D uncertain. The CDR3 runs to 11 residues. The V end lost 4 bases, the J end lost 6 bases, and 4 bases lay between the germline ends. From germline, CDR1 is SNHLY and CDR2 FYNNEI. The CDR3 loop reads CASSVRQPQHF. The DNA for the CDR3 is TGTGCCAGCAGTGTCCGTCAGCCCCAGCATTTT.

The rearrangement joins TRBV29-1 to TRBJ2-5, with 11 bases that match TRBD1. The ends lost 4 bases at V and 6 bases at J; junction bases unmatched: 4. CDR3 length: 13 residues. Germline loops: CDR1 SQVTM, CDR2 ANQGSEA. Written as DNA, the CDR3 is TGCAGCGTTGCGGGACAGGGGGTTCAGACCCAGTACTTC. Encoded protein: CSVAGQGVQTQYF.

As regards this clone: A much bigger clone sits one base away, suggesting this may be a read error. The genes are TRBV6-5 and TRBJ2-2; unclear D gene. V gave up 6 bases and J gave up 3 bases, with 8 bases separating them. This CDR3 has 13 amino acids. Germline assignment: CDR1 MNHEY and CDR2 SVGAGI. In DNA form, the CDR3 reads TGTGCCAGCAGGGAGTTCGACACCGGGGAGCTGTTTTTT. It is translated as CASREFDTGELFF.

This clone appeared many times. The J gene is TRBJ2-2, the V gene TRBV28; unclear D gene. Per the germline V gene, CDR1 is MDHEN and CDR2 is SYDVKM. There are 14 residues in the CDR3. The ends were cut back, 4 bases at V and 9 bases at J, with 15 bases in the middle. DNA for the CDR3: TGTGCCAGCAGTTCCCCAGGACGGCTGTGGGAGCTGTTTTTT. Protein sequence: CASSSPGRLWELFF.

The chain employs TRBV10-3 and TRBJ2-7; D gene uncertain. The V end lost 8 bases, the J end lost 5 bases, and 13 bases lay between the germline ends. Germline CDR1 is ENHRY and CDR2 is SYGVKD. This CDR3 comprises 12 residues. The CDR3: CAISKVTNEQYF. CDR3 coding DNA: TGTGCCATCTCCAAGGTTACCAACGAGCAGTACTTC.

The chain carries TRBV5-6 and TRBJ2-7; TRBD1 is a possible D gene (6 bases). Germline CDR1 SGHDT, CDR2 YYEEEE. The V and J ends lost 5 bases and 7 bases respectively, with 19 bases between them. The CDR3 covers 14 residues. The CDR3 reads CASRYNPGQREQYF. The CDR3 bases are TGTGCCAGCAGATATAACCCGGGACAACGGGAGCAGTACTTC.

This chain links TRBV30 with TRBJ2-7, with D perhaps matching TRBD1 (5 bases). Germline assignment: CDR1 GTSNPN and CDR2 SVGIG (reference sequence). The CDR3 consists of 14 residues. V was clipped by 1 base and J by 1 base, with 11 bases between them. Here the CDR3 DNA reads TGTGCCTGGAGTGATTTAAGGGGTTCCTACGAGCAGTACTTC. This codes for CAWSDLRGSYEQYF.

This clone was counted between two and nine times. J is TRBJ1-5 and V is TRBV2; D gene ambiguous. V lost 3 bases to trimming and J lost 5 bases, with 5 bases between them. The length of the CDR3 is 12 residues. Germline CDR1 SNHLY, CDR2 FYNNEI. This chain's CDR3 is CASSDGDQPQHF. The CDR3 DNA is TGTGCCAGCAGTGACGGGGATCAGCCCCAGCATTTT.

A word on this clone: The sample contains more than one DNA sequence encoding this CDR3. This chain uses TRBV7-8 with TRBJ2-7, with 10 bases that match TRBD1. With V trimmed by 2 bases and J by 3 bases, 4 bases remained unmatched. This CDR3 is built from 15 residues. Per the germline V gene, CDR1 is SGHVS and CDR2 is FQNEAQ. In DNA form, the CDR3 reads TGTGCCAGCAGCTTAAGGGACAGGGGTTTCTACGAGCAGTACTTC. Its protein product is CASSLRDRGFYEQYF.

This sequence joins TRBV2 and TRBJ2-1; the match to TRBD2 covers 10 bases. Trimming took 2 bases from V and 7 from J; bases not matched to a gene: 8. The CDR3 covers 16 residues. Germline V gene lookup returns CDR1 SNHLY and CDR2 FYNNEI. The DNA for the CDR3 is TGTGCCAGCAGTGAACAACTAGCGGGAACGGGGAATGAGCAGTTCTTC. It translates to CASSEQLAGTGNEQFF.